Each of the 21 T cell receptor beta chains below was sequenced from the same sample in a study of shared clonotypes between healthy human individuals. Naive CD8 isolation took CD45RO-negative cells positively selected for CCR7 and excluded terminally differentiated effector memory CD45RA+ cells. Profiled with immunoSEQ multiplex PCR; TCRdb holds only in-frame clones, not every one. The repertoire holds fewer than 1 million clones, with about 96% as singletons. The sequencing input was naive CD8+ T cells sorted from blood. The source of these receptors is a man aged 25 to 40 in good health.

J is TRBJ2-7 and V is TRBV7-9; D is unclear. V shed 5 bases and J shed 2 bases, with 13 bases lying between them. Germline assignment: CDR1 SEHNR and CDR2 FQNEAQ (reference sequence). The CDR3 is 14 residues long. CDR3 residues: CASSLRAETYEQYF. In DNA form, the CDR3 reads TGTGCCAGCAGCCTAAGGGCGGAAACCTACGAGCAGTACTTC.

V gene TRBV27 combines with J gene TRBJ2-3; D uncertain. Germline V gene sequence: CDR1 MNHEY, CDR2 SMNVEV (reference sequence). The CDR3 has 12 residues. V dropped 7 bases and J dropped 4 bases, with 9 bases sitting between them. In nucleotides, the CDR3 is TGTGCCAGCACATCGGTATCAGATACGCAGTATTTT. Its translation: CASTSVSDTQYF.

A word on this clone: Other DNA sequences in this sample translate to the same CDR3. This sequence joins TRBV15 and TRBJ2-7, with no clear D. With 0 bases removed from V and 0 bases from J, the gap between germline ends came to 6 bases. Looked up from germline, CDR1 is LNHNV and CDR2 is YYDKDF (reference sequence). The CDR3 length is 14 residues. CDR3 sequence reads: CATSRDRSSYEQYF. Written as DNA, the CDR3 is TGTGCCACCAGCAGAGACAGGAGCTCCTACGAGCAGTACTTC.

The V gene is TRBV6-6, the J gene TRBJ2-1; TRBD2 might be the D (5 bases). Trimming pared 5 bases from V and 8 bases from J, leaving 13 bases between. Germline V gene sequence: CDR1 MNHNY, CDR2 SVGAGI (reference sequence). This CDR3 spans 13 amino acids. The CDR3 coding sequence is TGTGCCAGCAGTCCTTATACGGGATATGAGCAGTTCTTC. Protein product: CASSPYTGYEQFF.

This clone has just a few counts. V is TRBV10-3 and J is TRBJ2-3; tentative D call: TRBD1 (6 bases). CDR1 and CDR2 (germline): ENHRY, SYGVKD. Trimming removed 10 bases from V and 0 bases from J, with 17 bases in between. This CDR3 spans 15 amino acids. Written as DNA, the CDR3 is TGTGCCACGGGTCCGGGACACGTAAGCACAGATACGCAGTATTTT. It codes for CATGPGHVSTDTQYF.

J is TRBJ2-5 and V is TRBV11-2, with 13 bases identical to TRBD2. The germline V gene encodes CDR1 SGHAT and CDR2 FQNNGV. This CDR3 comprises 18 residues. The ends lost 5 bases at V and 3 bases at J; junction bases unmatched: 12. The CDR3 here is CASSPRLAGGPSKETQYF. CDR3 nucleotides: TGTGCCAGCAGCCCAAGACTAGCGGGAGGTCCTTCAAAAGAGACCCAGTACTTC.

The J gene is TRBJ2-3, the V gene TRBV7-3, with a weak D call TRBD1 (6 bases). The CDR3 has 15 amino acids. From germline, CDR1 is SGHTA and CDR2 FQGTGA. V shed 3 bases and J shed 0 bases, with 10 bases lying between them. DNA for the CDR3: TGTGCCAGCAGCTTCGGGACATCTAGCACAGATACGCAGTATTTT. It translates to CASSFGTSSTDTQYF.

V usage is TRBV28 and J usage is TRBJ2-1, with a weak D call TRBD1 (5 bases). Trimming pared 4 bases from V and 6 bases from J, leaving 10 bases between. This CDR3 region has 13 residues. CDR1 and CDR2 (germline): MDHEN, SYDVKM. This chain's CDR3 is CASSSQGLNEQFF. CDR3 sequence (DNA): TGTGCCAGCAGTTCCCAGGGTCTCAATGAGCAGTTCTTC.

As regards this clone: The CDR3 carries no conserved terminal phenylalanine or tryptophan, so it likely arises from a read error. The limits of the CDR3 on the DNA are not certain, so only TCRdb's listed CDR3 is given. The chain is built from TRBV2 and TRBJ1-3; TRBD1, the table's D call, lacks a check against the DNA. CDR1 and CDR2 (germline): SNHLY, FYNNEI. The CDR3 has 11 amino acids, counting both end residues. The CDR3 here is CASSSPGTVVI.

The V and J genes are TRBV6-6 and TRBJ2-7; 7 bases map to TRBD1. V lost 7 bases and J lost 0; bases outside the gene matches: 6. Germline V gives CDR1 MNHNY, CDR2 SVGAGI (reference sequence). The CDR3 is 14 residues long. The CDR3 region is CASKEGGRSYEQYF. The CDR3 coding sequence is TGTGCCAGCAAGGAAGGGGGCCGCTCCTACGAGCAGTACTTC.

The rearrangement uses TRBV4-3 and TRBJ1-4; TRBD1 matches at 9 bases. Germline V gives CDR1 LGHNA, CDR2 YSLEER. V shed 3 bases and J 0 bases; nucleotides not matched to a gene: 5. The CDR3 is 17 residues long. This CDR3 is CASSQDRGVSTNEKLFF. CDR3 DNA: TGCGCCAGCAGCCAGGACAGGGGCGTCTCAACTAATGAAAAACTGTTTTTT.

The chain links TRBV4-3 to TRBJ2-3, with 11 bases aligning to TRBD2. This CDR3 is 17 amino acids long. The germline CDR1 and CDR2 sequences are LGHNA and YSLEER. V trimming: 1 base; J trimming: 3 bases; junction bases outside the gene matches: 6. CDR3 bases: TGCGCCAGCAGCCAAGTGAGGGGACTAGCGGAGACAGATACGCAGTATTTT. It encodes CASSQVRGLAETDTQYF.

This clone was seen a single time. CDR3: CASSLGLGTATYEQYF. Written as DNA, the CDR3 is TGCGCCAGCAGCTTGGGGTTGGGGACAGCAACCTACGAGCAGTACTTC. V is TRBV5-1 and J is TRBJ2-7; 7 bases match TRBD1. The CDR3 is 16 amino acids. V lost 0 bases and J lost 2; bases outside the gene matches: 8. The V gene's germline CDR1 is SGHRS and CDR2 YFSETQ.

The genes are TRBV29-1 and TRBJ2-7; 8 nucleotides agree with TRBD1. The CDR3 is 13 residues long. Germline values: CDR1 SQVTM, CDR2 ANQGSEA. Trimming took 3 bases from V and 2 from J; bases not matched to a gene: 3. The CDR3 sequence is CSVETGVTYEQYF. CDR3 DNA sequence: TGCAGCGTTGAGACAGGGGTGACCTACGAGCAGTACTTC.

The chain employs TRBV29-1 and TRBJ2-7; either TRBD1 or TRBD2 may supply D (5 bases each). The V gene lost 4 bases and the J gene lost 3 bases, with 16 bases spanning the gap. The CDR3 runs 14 residues. Germline assignment: CDR1 SQVTM and CDR2 ANQGSEA. The CDR3 is CSVGGTTRDYEQYF. CDR3 DNA sequence: TGCAGCGTTGGAGGGACCACGAGGGACTACGAGCAGTACTTC.

J is TRBJ2-2 and V is TRBV7-8, with 7 bases matching TRBD1. The CDR3 is 16 amino acids. The J segment lost 5 bases and the V segment lost 0 bases, leaving 6 bases of the junction unmatched. Germline CDR1 and CDR2: SGHVS and FQNEAQ. The CDR3 DNA reads as TGTGCCAGCAGCTTAGCCGGACAGGAAATGACCGGGGAGCTGTTTTTT. It codes for CASSLAGQEMTGELFF.

Only one count was recorded for this clone. The J gene is TRBJ2-5, the V gene TRBV29-1; weak D call: TRBD2 (5 bases). Trimming took 0 bases from V and 5 from J, leaving 19 bases between them. This CDR3 spans 16 amino acids. CDR1 and CDR2 from the germline V gene are SQVTM and ANQGSEA. CDR3 nucleotides: TGCAGCGTTGAAGATCCTGCCGGGGTGCTGAGGGAGACCCAGTACTTC. The encoded protein is CSVEDPAGVLRETQYF.

The chain is built from TRBV29-1 and TRBJ2-2; 7 bases fit TRBD2. V trimming: 3 bases; J trimming: 2 bases; junction bases outside the gene matches: 3. Germline CDR1 reads SQVTM; CDR2 reads ANQGSEA. This CDR3 has 14 amino acids. The CDR3 DNA is TGCAGCGTTGAGGGACTACCAAACACCGGGGAGCTGTTTTTT. Protein product: CSVEGLPNTGELFF.

A single count supports this clone. V is TRBV5-1 and J is TRBJ2-1, with TRBD1 matching over 8 bases. CDR1 and CDR2 (germline): SGHRS, YFSETQ. V was pared by 3 bases and J by 7 bases, with 12 bases of the junction left unmatched. CDR3 length equals 16 residues. CDR3 nucleotides: TGCGCCAGCAGCTCGTCAGGGGGCAATGGCATGAATGAGCAGTTCTTC. Its translation: CASSSSGGNGMNEQFF.

The gene calls are TRBV11-2 and TRBJ1-4, with D possibly TRBD1 on 6 matching bases. The V and J ends lost 1 base and 7 bases respectively, with 13 bases between them. Germline assignment: CDR1 SGHAT and CDR2 FQNNGV. The CDR3 loop spans 15 amino acids. The CDR3 loop reads CASSLGVGGSEKLFF. CDR3 DNA: TGTGCCAGCAGCTTAGGGGTAGGGGGAAGTGAAAAACTGTTTTTT.

This chain uses TRBV6-6 with TRBJ2-5, with a weak D call TRBD1 (6 bases). This CDR3 has 15 residues. V lost 6 bases and J lost 2, with 16 bases in between. The germline V gene encodes CDR1 MNHNY and CDR2 SVGAGI (reference sequence). The CDR3 DNA is TGTGCCAGCAGCCCCGGGACATCCTATCAAGAGACCCAGTACTTC. Encoded protein: CASSPGTSYQETQYF.